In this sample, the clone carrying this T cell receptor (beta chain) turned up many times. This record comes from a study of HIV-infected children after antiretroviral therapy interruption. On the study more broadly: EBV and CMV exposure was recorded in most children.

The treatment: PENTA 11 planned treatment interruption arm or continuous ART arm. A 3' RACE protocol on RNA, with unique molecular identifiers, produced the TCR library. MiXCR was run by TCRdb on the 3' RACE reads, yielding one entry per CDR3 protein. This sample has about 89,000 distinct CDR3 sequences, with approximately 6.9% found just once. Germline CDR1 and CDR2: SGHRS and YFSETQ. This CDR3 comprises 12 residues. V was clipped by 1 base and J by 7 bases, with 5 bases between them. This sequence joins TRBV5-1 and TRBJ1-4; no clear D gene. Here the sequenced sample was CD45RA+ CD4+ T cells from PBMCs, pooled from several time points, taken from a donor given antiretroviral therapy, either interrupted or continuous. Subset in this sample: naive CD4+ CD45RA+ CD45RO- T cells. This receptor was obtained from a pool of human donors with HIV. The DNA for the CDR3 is TGCGCCAGCAGCTTGAGTTTTGAAAAACTGTTTTTT. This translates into CASSLSFEKLFF.